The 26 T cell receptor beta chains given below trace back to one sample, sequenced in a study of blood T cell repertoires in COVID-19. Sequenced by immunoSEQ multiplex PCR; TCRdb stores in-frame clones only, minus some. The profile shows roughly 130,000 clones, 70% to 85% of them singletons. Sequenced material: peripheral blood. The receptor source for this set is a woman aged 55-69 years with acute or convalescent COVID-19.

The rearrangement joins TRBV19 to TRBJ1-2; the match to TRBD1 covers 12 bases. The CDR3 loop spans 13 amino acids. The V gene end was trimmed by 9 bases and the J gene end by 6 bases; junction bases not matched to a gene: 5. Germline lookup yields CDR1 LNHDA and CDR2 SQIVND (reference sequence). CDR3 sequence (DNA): TGTGCCAGCGGGACAGGGGGCGTAGATGGCTACACCTTC. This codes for CASGTGGVDGYTF.

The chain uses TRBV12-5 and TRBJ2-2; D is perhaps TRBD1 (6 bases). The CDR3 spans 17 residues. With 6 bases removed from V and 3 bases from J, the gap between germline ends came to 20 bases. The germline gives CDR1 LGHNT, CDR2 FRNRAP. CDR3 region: CASGSPGTSTYTGELFF. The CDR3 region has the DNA TGTGCTAGTGGATCCCCCGGGACAAGTACTTACACCGGGGAGCTGTTTTTT.

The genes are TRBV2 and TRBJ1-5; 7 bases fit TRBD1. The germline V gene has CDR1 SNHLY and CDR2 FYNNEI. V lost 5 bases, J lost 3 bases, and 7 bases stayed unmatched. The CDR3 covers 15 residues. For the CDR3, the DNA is TGTGCCAGCAGTCGGGACAGCCTTTCCAATCAGCCCCAGCATTTT. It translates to CASSRDSLSNQPQHF.

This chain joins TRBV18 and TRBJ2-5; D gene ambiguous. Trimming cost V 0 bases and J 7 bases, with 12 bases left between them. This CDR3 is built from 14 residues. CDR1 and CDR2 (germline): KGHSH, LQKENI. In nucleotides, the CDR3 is TGTGCCAGCTCACCACCAATGAAGCCTGGGACCCAGTACTTC. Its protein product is CASSPPMKPGTQYF.

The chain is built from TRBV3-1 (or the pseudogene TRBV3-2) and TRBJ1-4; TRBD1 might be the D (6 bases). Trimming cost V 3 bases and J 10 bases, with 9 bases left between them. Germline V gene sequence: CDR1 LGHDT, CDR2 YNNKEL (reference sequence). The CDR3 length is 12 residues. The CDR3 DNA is TGTGCCAGCAGCCAGTCACAGGGAAAACTGTTTTTT. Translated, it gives CASSQSQGKLFF.

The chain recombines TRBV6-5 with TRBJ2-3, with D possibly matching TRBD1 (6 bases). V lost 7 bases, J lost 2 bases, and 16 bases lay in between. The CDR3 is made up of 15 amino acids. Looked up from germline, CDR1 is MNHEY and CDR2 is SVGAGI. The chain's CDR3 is CASMLRTAFTDTQYF. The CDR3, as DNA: TGTGCCAGCATGTTGAGGACAGCCTTCACAGATACGCAGTATTTT.

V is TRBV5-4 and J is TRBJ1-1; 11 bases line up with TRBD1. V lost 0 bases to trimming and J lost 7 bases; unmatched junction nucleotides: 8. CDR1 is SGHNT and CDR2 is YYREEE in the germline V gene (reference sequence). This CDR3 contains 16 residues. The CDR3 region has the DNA TGTGCCAGCAGCTTGGATGGACAGGGGGCTTTGGGTGAAGCTTTCTTT. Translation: CASSLDGQGALGEAFF.

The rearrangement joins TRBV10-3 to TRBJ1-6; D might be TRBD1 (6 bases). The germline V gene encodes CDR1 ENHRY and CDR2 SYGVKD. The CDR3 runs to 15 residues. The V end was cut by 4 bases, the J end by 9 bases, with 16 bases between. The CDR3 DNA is TGTGCCATCAGTGGCTCAGGGGAAGGGGGTTCACCCCTCCACTTT. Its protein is CAISGSGEGGSPLHF.

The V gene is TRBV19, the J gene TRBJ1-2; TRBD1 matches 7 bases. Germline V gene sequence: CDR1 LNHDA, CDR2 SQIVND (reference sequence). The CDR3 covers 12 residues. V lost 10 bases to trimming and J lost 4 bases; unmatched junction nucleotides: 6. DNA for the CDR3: TGTGCCACGGAGGGACAGCTCTATGGCTACACCTTC. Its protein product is CATEGQLYGYTF.

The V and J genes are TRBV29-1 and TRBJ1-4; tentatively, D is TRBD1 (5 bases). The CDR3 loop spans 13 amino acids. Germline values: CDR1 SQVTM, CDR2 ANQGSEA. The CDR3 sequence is CTLVARDYEKLFF. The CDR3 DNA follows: TGCACCCTTGTCGCCAGGGATTATGAAAAACTGTTTTTT.

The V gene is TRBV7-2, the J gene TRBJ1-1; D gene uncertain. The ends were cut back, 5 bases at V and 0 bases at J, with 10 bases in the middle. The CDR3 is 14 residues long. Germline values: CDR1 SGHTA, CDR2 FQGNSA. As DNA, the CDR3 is TGTGCCAGCAGCCTCCCCGGGGTGAACACTGAAGCTTTCTTT. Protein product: CASSLPGVNTEAFF.

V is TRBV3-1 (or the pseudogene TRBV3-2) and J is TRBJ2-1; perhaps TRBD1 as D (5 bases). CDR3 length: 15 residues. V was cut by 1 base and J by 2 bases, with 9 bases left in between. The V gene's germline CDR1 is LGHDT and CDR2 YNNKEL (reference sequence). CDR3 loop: CASSQGQGTYNEQFF. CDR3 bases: TGTGCCAGCAGCCAAGGTCAGGGTACCTACAATGAGCAGTTCTTC.

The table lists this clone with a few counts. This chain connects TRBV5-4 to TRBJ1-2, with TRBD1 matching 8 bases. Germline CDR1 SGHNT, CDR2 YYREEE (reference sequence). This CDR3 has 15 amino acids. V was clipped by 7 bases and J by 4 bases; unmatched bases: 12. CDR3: CASHGRTGNPYGYTF. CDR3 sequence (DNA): TGTGCCAGCCACGGGAGGACAGGGAATCCCTATGGCTACACCTTC.

The CDR3 here is CSASTGSSGANVLTF. The CDR3 bases are TGCAGTGCTAGTACGGGTTCCTCTGGGGCCAACGTCCTGACTTTC. This chain links TRBV20-1 with TRBJ2-6; D remains ambiguous. The ends were cut back, 3 bases at V and 0 bases at J, with 9 bases in the middle. This CDR3 has 15 residues. Germline CDR1 reads DFQATT; CDR2 reads SNEGSKA (reference sequence).

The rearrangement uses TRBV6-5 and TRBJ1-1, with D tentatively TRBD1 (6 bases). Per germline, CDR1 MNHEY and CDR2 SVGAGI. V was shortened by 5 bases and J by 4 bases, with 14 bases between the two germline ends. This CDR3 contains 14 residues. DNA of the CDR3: TGTGCCAGCAGTCATCAACAGGGTCCCACTGAAGCTTTCTTT. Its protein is CASSHQQGPTEAFF.

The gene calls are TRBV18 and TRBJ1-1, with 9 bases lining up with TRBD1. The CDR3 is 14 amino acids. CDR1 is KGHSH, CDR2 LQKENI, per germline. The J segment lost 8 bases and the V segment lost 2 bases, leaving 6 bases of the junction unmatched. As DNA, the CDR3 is TGTGCCAGCTCACCATTACAGGGGGCAAACGAAGCTTTCTTT. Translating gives CASSPLQGANEAFF.

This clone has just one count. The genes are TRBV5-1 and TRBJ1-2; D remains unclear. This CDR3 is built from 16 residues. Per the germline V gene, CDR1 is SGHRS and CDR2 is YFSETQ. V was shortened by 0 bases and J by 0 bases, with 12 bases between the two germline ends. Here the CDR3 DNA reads TGCGCCAGCAGCTTGGAACAACCTCTTTCTAACTATGGCTACACCTTC. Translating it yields CASSLEQPLSNYGYTF.

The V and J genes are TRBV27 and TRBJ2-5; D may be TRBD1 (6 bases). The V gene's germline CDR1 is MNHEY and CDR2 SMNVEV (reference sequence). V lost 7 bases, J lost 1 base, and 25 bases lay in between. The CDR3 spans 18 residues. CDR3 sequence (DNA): TGTGCCAGCACCCATAGCATGGGGACACACTCCATCCAAGAGACCCAGTACTTC. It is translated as CASTHSMGTHSIQETQYF.

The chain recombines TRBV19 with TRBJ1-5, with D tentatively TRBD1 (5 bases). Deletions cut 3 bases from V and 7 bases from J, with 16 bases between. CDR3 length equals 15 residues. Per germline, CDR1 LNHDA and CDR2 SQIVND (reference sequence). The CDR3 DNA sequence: TGTGCCAGTAGTATGGTCAGGGATAGGGGACAGCCCCAGCATTTT. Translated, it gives CASSMVRDRGQPQHF. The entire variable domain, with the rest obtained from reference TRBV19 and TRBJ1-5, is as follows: DGGITQSPKYLFRKEGQNVTLSCEQNLNHDAMYWYRQDPGQGLRLIYYSQIVNDFQKGDIAEGYSVSREKKESFPLTVTSAQKNPTAFYLCASSMVRDRGQPQHFGDGTRLSIL.

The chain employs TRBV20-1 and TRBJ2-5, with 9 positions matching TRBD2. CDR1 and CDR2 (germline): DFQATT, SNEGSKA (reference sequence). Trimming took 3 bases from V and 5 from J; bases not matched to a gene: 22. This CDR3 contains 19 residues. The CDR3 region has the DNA TGCAGTGCTAGTATCGGGCTAGCGGGGAGGACCCTGGGATGGGAGACCCAGTACTTC. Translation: CSASIGLAGRTLGWETQYF.

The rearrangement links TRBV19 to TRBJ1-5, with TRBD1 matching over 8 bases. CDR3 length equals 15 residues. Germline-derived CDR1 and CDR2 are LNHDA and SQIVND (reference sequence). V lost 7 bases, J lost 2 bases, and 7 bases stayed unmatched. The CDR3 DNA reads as TGTGCCAGTATCCAGACAGGGGAGGGCAATCAGCCCCAGCATTTT. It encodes CASIQTGEGNQPQHF.

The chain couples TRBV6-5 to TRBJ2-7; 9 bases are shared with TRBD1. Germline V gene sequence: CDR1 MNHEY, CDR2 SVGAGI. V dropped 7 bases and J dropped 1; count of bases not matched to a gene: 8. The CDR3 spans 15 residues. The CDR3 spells CASKPGQGLSYEQYV. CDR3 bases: TGTGCCAGCAAACCGGGACAGGGCCTTTCCTACGAGCAGTACGTC.

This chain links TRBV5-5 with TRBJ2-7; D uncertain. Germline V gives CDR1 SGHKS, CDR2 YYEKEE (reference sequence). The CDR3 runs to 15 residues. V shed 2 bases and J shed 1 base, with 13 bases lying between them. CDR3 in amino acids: CASSLGLPTSYEQYF. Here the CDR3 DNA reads TGTGCCAGCAGCTTAGGCCTCCCGACTTCCTACGAGCAGTACTTC.

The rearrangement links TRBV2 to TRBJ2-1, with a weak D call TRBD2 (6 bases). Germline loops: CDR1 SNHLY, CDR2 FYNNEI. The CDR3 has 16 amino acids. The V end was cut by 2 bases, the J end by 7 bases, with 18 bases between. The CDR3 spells CASSERGSGAGNEQFF. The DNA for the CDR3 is TGTGCCAGCAGTGAAAGGGGTAGCGGCGCCGGAAATGAGCAGTTCTTC.

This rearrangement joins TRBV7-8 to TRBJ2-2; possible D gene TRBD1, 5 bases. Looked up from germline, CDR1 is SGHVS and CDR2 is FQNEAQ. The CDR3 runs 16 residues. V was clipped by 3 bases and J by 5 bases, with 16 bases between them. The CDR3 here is CASSLIDRGITGELFF. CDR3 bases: TGTGCCAGCAGCTTGATAGATAGGGGAATAACCGGGGAGCTGTTTTTT.

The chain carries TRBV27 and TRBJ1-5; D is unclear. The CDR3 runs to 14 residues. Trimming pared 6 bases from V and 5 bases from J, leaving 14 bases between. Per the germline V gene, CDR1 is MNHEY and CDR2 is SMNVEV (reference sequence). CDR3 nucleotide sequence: TGTGCCAGCAGGAGTCACAGCTTAGATCAGCCCCAGCATTTT. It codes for CASRSHSLDQPQHF.